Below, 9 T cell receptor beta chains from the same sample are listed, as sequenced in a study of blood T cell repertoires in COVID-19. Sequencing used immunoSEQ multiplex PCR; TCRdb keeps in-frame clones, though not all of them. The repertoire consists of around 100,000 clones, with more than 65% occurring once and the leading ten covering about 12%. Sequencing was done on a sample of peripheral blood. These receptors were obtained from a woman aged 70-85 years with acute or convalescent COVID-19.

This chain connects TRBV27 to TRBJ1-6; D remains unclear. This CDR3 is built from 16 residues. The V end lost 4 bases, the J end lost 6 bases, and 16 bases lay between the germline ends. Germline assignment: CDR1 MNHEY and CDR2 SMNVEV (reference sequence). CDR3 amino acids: CASSSGPTSPNSPLHF. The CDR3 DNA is TGTGCCAGCAGTTCCGGCCCGACTTCTCCTAATTCACCCCTCCACTTT.

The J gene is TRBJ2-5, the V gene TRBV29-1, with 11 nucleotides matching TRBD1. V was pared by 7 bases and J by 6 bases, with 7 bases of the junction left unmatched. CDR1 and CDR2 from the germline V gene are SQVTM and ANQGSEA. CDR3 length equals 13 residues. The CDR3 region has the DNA TGCAGCGGAGAGGACAGGGGGCGGAAGACCCAGTACTTC. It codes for CSGEDRGRKTQYF.

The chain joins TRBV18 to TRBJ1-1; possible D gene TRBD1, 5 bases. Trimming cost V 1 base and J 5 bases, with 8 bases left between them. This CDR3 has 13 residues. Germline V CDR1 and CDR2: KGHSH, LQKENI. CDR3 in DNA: TGTGCCAGCTCACCACAGGGGCAGACTGAAGCTTTCTTT. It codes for CASSPQGQTEAFF. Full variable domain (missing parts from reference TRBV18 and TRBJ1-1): NAGVMQNPRHLVRRRGQEARLRCSPMKGHSHVYWYRQLPEEGLKFMVYLQKENIIDESGMPKERFSAEFPKEGPSILRIQQVVRGDSAAYFCASSPQGQTEAFFGQGTRLTVV.

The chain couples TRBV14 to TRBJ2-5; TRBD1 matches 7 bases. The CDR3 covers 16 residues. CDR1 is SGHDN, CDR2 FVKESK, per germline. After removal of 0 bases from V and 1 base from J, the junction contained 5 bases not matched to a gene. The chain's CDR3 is CASSQETGWGQETQYF. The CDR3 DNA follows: TGTGCCAGCAGCCAAGAGACAGGGTGGGGCCAAGAGACCCAGTACTTC.

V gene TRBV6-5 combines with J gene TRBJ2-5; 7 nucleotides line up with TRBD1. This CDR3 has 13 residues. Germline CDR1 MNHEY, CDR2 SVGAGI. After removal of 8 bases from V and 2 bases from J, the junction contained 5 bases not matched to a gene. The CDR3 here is CASLDRHQETQYF. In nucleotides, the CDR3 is TGTGCCAGCCTGGACAGGCATCAAGAGACCCAGTACTTC.

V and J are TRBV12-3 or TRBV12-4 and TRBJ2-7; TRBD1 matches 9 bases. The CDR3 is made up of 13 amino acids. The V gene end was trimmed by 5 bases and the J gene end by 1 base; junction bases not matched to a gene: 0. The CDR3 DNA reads TGTGCCAGCAGTGGGACAGGGTCCTACGAGCAGTACTTC. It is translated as CASSGTGSYEQYF.

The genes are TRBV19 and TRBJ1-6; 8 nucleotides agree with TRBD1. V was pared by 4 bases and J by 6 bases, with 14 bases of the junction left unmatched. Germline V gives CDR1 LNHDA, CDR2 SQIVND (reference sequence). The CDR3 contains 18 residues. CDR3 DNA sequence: TGTGCCAGTAGTACCACGGGCACCCAGGGGGCAAGTAATTCACCCCTCCACTTT. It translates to CASSTTGTQGASNSPLHF.

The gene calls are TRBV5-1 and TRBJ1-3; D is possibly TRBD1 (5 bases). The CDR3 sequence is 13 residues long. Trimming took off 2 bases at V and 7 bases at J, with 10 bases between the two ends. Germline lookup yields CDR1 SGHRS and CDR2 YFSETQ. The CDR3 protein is CASSFGGENTIYF. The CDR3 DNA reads TGCGCCAGCAGCTTCGGGGGTGAGAACACCATATATTTT.

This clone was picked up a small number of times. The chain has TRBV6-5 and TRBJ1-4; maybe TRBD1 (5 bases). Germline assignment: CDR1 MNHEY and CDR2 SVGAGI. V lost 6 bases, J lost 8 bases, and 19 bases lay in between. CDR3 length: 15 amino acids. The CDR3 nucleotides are TGTGCCAGCAGCGAGTCTCTAGGGGTTGGAGAAAAACTGTTTTTT. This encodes CASSESLGVGEKLFF.